One T cell receptor (beta chain) is described in this entry. TCRdb's copy holds only in-frame clones and misses some; the assay was immunoSEQ multiplex PCR. The sample lists under 200,000 clones; roughly 84% were seen once. This specimen belongs to a study of blood T cell repertoires in COVID-19. CDR1 and CDR2 (germline): SNHLY, FYNNEI. The CDR3 contains 12 residues. J was trimmed by 12 bases and V by 4 bases; bases with no gene match: 6. The chain joins TRBV2 to TRBJ2-1; TRBD2 aligns across 7 bases. What was sequenced was peripheral blood. This sequence originates from a woman at least 80 years old with acute or convalescent COVID-19. CDR3: CASSVVSGMQFF. The CDR3 DNA sequence: TGTGCCAGCAGTGTGGTAAGCGGGATGCAGTTCTTC.